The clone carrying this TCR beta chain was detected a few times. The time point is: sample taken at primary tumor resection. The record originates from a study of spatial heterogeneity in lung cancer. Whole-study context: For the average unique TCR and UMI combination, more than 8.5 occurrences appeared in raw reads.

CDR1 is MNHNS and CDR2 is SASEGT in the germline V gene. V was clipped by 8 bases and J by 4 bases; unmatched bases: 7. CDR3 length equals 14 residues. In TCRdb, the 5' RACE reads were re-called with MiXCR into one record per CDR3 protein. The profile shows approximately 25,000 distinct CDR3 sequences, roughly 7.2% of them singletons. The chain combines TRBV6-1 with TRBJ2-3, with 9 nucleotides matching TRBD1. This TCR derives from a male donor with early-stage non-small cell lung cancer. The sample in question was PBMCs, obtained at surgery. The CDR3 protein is CASAYRGPSDTQYF. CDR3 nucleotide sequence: TGTGCCAGCGCCTACAGGGGGCCCTCAGATACGCAGTATTTT.